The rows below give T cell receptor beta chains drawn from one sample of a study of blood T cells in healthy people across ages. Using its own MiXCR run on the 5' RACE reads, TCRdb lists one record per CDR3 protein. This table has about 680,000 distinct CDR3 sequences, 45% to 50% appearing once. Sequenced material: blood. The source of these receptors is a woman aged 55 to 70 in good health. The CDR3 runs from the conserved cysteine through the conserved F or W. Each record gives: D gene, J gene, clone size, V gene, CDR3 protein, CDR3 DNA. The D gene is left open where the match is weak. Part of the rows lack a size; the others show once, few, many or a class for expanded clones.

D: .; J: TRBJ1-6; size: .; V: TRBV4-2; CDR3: CASSQARGGSPLHF; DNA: TGTGCCAGCAGCCAAGCCCGGGGAGGTTCACCCCTCCACTTT
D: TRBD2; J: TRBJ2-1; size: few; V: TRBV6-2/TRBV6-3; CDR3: CASRIAGGPYNEQFF; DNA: TGTGCCAGCAGAATAGCGGGAGGGCCCTACAATGAGCAGTTCTTC
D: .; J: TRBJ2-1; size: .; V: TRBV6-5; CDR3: CASVGGSYNEQFF; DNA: TGTGCCAGCGTAGGCGGGTCTTACAATGAGCAGTTCTTC
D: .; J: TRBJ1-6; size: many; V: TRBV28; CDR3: CASSLIGEASPLHF; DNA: TGTGCCAGCAGTTTAATCGGAGAAGCTTCACCCCTCCACTTT
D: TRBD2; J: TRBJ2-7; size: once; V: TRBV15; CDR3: CATNPSGPIYNEQYF; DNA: TGTGCCACCAACCCTAGCGGACCTATCTACAATGAGCAGTACTTC
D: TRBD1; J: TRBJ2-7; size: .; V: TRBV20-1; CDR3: CSARERTGIHEQYF; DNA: TGCAGTGCTAGAGAAAGGACAGGGATCCACGAGCAGTACTTC
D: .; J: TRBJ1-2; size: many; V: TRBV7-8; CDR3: CASSLGGYHYGYTF; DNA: TGTGCCAGCAGCCTAGGGGGGTATCACTATGGCTACACCTTC
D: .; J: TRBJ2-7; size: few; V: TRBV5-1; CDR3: CASSLGLGPRFYEQYF; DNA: TGCGCCAGCAGCTTGGGCCTGGGCCCTAGATTCTACGAGCAGTACTTC
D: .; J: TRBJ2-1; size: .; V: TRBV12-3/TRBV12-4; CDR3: CASSPTTVQETQFF; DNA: TGTGCCAGCAGTCCGACGACAGTCCAAGAGACCCAGTTCTTC
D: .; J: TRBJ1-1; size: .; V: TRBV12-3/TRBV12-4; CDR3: CASTSRDRTEAFF; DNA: TGTGCCAGCACCTCAAGGGATCGGACTGAAGCTTTCTTT
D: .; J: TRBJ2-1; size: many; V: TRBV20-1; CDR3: CSARDINEQFF; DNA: TGCAGTGCTAGAGATATCAATGAGCAGTTCTTC
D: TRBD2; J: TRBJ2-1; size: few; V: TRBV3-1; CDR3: CASSQEGLAGGGEQFF; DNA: TGTGCCAGCAGCCAAGAGGGACTAGCGGGAGGGGGTGAGCAGTTCTTC
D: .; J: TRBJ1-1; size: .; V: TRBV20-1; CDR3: CSAREGGGEAFF; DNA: TGCAGTGCTAGAGAGGGCGGTGGTGAAGCTTTCTTT
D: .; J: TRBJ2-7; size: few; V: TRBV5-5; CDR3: CASSLNNGNSYEQYF; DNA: TGTGCCAGCAGCTTGAATAATGGCAATTCCTACGAGCAGTACTTC
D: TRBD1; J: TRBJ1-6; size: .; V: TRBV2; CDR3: CASIGTGISPLHF; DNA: TGTGCCAGCATAGGGACAGGGATCTCACCCCTCCACTTT
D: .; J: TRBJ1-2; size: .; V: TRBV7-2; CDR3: CASSLARGGNYGYTF; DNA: TGTGCCAGCAGCTTAGCTAGAGGGGGGAACTATGGCTACACCTTC
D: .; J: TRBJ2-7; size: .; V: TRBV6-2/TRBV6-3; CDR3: CASSGPLYEQYF; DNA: TGTGCCAGCAGTGGACCGCTCTACGAGCAGTACTTC
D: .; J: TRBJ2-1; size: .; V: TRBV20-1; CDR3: CSARDPLSEQFF; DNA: TGCAGTGCTAGAGATCCCTTGTCTGAGCAGTTCTTC
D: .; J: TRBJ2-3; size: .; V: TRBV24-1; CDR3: CATRGTTDTQYF; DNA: TGTGCCACCAGGGGGACTACAGATACGCAGTATTTT
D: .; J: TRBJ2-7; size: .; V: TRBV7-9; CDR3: CASSLGAWSLNEQYF; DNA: TGTGCCAGCAGCTTAGGGGCATGGAGCCTTAATGAGCAGTACTTC
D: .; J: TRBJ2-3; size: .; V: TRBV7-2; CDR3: CASSSPRGPRTDTQYF; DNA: TGTGCCAGCAGCTCCCCCAGGGGCCCTCGCACAGATACGCAGTATTTT
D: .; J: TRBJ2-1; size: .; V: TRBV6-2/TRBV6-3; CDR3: CASSLGVLASEQFF; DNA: TGTGCCAGCAGTTTAGGGGTACTAGCTTCTGAGCAGTTCTTC
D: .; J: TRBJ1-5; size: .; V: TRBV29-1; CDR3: CSVTGSKETQHF; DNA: TGCAGCGTTACCGGTTCCAAAGAGACCCAGCATTTT
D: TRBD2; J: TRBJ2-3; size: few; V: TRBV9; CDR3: CASSPSPGGSADTQYF; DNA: TGTGCCAGCAGCCCCAGTCCAGGCGGGAGCGCAGATACGCAGTATTTT
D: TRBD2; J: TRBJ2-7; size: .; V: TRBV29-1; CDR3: CSVAGRAHEQYF; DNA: TGCAGCGTTGCAGGGAGGGCCCACGAGCAGTACTTC
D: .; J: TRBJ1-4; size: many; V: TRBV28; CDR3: CASSFGQAFATNEKLFF; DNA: TGTGCCAGCAGCTTCGGACAAGCCTTTGCAACTAATGAAAAACTGTTTTTT
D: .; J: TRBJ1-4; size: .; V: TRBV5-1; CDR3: CASSLRASNEKLFF; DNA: TGCGCCAGCAGCTTGAGGGCAAGCAATGAAAAACTGTTTTTT
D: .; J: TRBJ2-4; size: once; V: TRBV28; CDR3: CASSSPRAFDIQYF; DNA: TGTGCCAGCAGTTCGCCACGAGCGTTTGACATTCAGTACTTC
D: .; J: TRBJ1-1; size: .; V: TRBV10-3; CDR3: CAISERRGNAEAFF; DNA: TGTGCCATCAGTGAGAGAAGGGGGAACGCTGAAGCTTTCTTT
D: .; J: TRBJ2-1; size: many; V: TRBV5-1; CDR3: CASSLEAGSYNEQFF; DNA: TGTGCCAGCAGCTTAGAAGCGGGCTCCTACAATGAGCAGTTCTTC
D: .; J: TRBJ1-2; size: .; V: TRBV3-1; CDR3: CASSQEPSYGYTF; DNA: TGTGCCAGCAGCCAAGAGCCAAGCTATGGCTACACCTTC
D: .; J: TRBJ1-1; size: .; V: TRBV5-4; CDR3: CASSSRYEAFF; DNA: TGTGCCAGCAGCTCTCGATATGAAGCTTTCTTT
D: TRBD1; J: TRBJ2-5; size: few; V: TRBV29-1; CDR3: CSADRDLQETQYF; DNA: TGCAGCGCAGACAGGGACCTCCAAGAGACCCAGTACTTC
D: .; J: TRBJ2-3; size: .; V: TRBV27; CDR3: CASSLGKSTDTQYF; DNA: TGTGCCAGCAGTCTAGGAAAGAGCACAGATACGCAGTATTTT
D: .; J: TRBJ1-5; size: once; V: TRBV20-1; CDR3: CSAIRDVQPQHF; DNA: TGCAGTGCTATCAGGGATGTACAGCCCCAGCATTTT
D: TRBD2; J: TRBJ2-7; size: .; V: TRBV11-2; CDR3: CASSLISSGDSYNEQYF; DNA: TGTGCCAGCAGCTTAATCTCTAGCGGAGACTCCTACAATGAGCAGTACTTC
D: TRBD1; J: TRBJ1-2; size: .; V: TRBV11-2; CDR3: CASSLGQFDGYTF; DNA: TGTGCCAGCAGCTTGGGACAGTTTGACGGCTACACCTTC
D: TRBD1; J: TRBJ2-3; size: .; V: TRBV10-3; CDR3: CTIRGTNRDTDTQYF; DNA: TGTACCATCAGGGGGACGAATCGGGACACAGATACGCAGTATTTT
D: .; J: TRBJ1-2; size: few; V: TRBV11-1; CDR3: CASSLDLTRGYTF; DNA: TGTGCCAGCAGTCTCGACTTGACTCGGGGCTACACCTTC
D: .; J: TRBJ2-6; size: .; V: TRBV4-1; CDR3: CASSQENTRLNGANVLTF; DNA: TGCGCCAGCAGCCAGGAAAATACACGGTTAAACGGGGCCAACGTCCTGACTTTC
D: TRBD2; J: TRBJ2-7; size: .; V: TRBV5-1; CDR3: CAGSLGWTSTHEQYF; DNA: TGCGCCGGCAGCTTGGGTTGGACTAGCACCCACGAGCAGTACTTC
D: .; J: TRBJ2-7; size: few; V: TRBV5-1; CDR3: CASSLEAAVSYEQYF; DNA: TGCGCCAGCAGCTTGGAGGCAGCGGTCTCCTACGAGCAGTACTTC
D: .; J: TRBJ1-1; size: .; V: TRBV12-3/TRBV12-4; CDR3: CASSLTTGGGTEAFF; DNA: TGTGCCAGCAGTTTAACAACGGGGGGAGGCACTGAAGCTTTCTTT
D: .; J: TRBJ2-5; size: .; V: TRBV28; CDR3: CASSLSPELGGGRGTQYF; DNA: TGTGCCAGCAGTTTAAGCCCGGAACTAGGGGGAGGCCGGGGGACCCAGTACTTC
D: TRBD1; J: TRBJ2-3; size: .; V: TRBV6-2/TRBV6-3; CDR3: CASSYARDRRTDTQYF; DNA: TGTGCCAGCAGTTACGCCCGGGACAGGCGCACAGATACGCAGTATTTT
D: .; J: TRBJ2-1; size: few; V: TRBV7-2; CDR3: CASSSRLGSSYNEQFF; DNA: TGTGCCAGTAGCTCCCGACTAGGAAGCTCCTACAATGAGCAGTTCTTC
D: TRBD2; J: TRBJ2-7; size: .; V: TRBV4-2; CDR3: CASSQEQREREQYF; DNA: TGTGCCAGCAGCCAAGAGCAGCGGGAGCGCGAGCAGTACTTC